A single sample gave rise to the 31 T cell receptor beta chains below, sequenced in a study of breast tumors, draining lymph nodes, adjacent tissues. Samples came from axillary lymph nodes draining the breast cancer. TCRdb processed the multiplex PCR reads anew with MiXCR; each CDR3 protein has one entry. This sample has 150,000 to 200,000 distinct CDR3 sequences; approximately 33% occur once, and the top ten carry about 4%. The sequenced material came from axillary lymph node tissue. These receptors were obtained from a female donor with breast cancer. Some clones in this sample may be carry-over from other donors' samples.

The DNA for the CDR3 is TGTGCCATCAGTGAGTCGACTCTGAGACAGGGGGTAAGTTTTCCCCAGCATTTT. Translating it yields CAISESTLRQGVSFPQHF. The J gene is TRBJ1-5, the V gene TRBV10-3, with 9 nucleotides matching TRBD1. Germline V lookup: CDR1 ENHRY, CDR2 SYGVKD. This CDR3 has 18 amino acids. The V and J ends lost 0 bases and 10 bases, in that order; junction bases with no gene match: 16.

This sequence joins TRBV12-3 or TRBV12-4 and TRBJ1-3, with D possibly TRBD1 on 5 matching bases. The CDR3 has 15 amino acids. The germline V and J ends were trimmed by 5 bases and 0 bases, with 11 bases remaining between them. The CDR3 bases are TGTGCCAGCAGTCCCGACAGTGGCTCTGGAAACACCATATATTTT. Encoded protein: CASSPDSGSGNTIYF.

The V call is TRBV29-1, the J call TRBJ2-7; D possibly corresponds to TRBD1 (6 bases). CDR1 and CDR2 from the germline V gene are SQVTM and ANQGSEA. The length of the CDR3 is 14 residues. Trimming removed 2 bases from V and 3 bases from J, with 14 bases in between. The CDR3 loop reads CSVEIRDKSYEQYF. In DNA, the CDR3 is TGCAGCGTTGAAATCCGGGACAAGAGCTACGAGCAGTACTTC.

This clonotype was observed a few times. A single base separates this from a much larger clone, so it may be a read error. The chain couples TRBV27 to TRBJ2-3, with 10 positions matching TRBD1. V trimming: 5 bases; J trimming: 7 bases; junction bases outside the gene matches: 12. The CDR3 runs to 16 residues. Germline V gives CDR1 MNHEY, CDR2 SMNVEV (reference sequence). The CDR3 DNA reads as TGTGCCAGCAGTCTCCTCGGGACAGGGGAACAGAATACGCAGTATTTT. It codes for CASSLLGTGEQNTQYF.

This clonotype was seen only a few times. V usage is TRBV18 and J usage is TRBJ1-5; D perhaps matches TRBD1 (5 bases). There are 16 residues in the CDR3. Germline CDR1 is KGHSH and CDR2 is LQKENI. The germline V and J ends were trimmed by 0 bases and 3 bases, with 12 bases remaining between them. The CDR3 reads CASSPPGQGFNQPQHF. The CDR3 DNA reads TGTGCCAGCTCACCACCGGGGCAGGGATTCAATCAGCCCCAGCATTTT.

At least ten counts were recorded for this clonotype. V gene TRBV19 combines with J gene TRBJ2-2; 11 bases are shared with TRBD1. The germline V gene has CDR1 LNHDA and CDR2 SQIVND (reference sequence). The CDR3 consists of 14 residues. V was pared by 4 bases and J by 7 bases, with 2 bases of the junction left unmatched. CDR3 sequence: CASSRTGGGGELFF. CDR3 sequence (DNA): TGTGCCAGTAGTAGGACAGGGGGCGGCGGGGAGCTGTTTTTT.

The rearrangement uses TRBV6-1 and TRBJ2-7, with D uncertain. V was clipped by 0 bases and J by 3 bases, with 9 bases between them. CDR3 length equals 14 residues. Germline values: CDR1 MNHNS, CDR2 SASEGT. The CDR3: CASSEAIDIYEQYF. The CDR3 DNA reads as TGTGCCAGCAGTGAAGCGATTGACATCTACGAGCAGTACTTC.

This clonotype came up many times. This CDR3 reads CASSVEASSYNEQFF. CDR3 coding DNA: TGTGCCAGCAGCGTAGAGGCTAGCAGTTACAATGAGCAGTTCTTC. The rearrangement joins TRBV9 to TRBJ2-1; D might be TRBD2 (5 bases). CDR1 is SGDLS and CDR2 is YYNGEE in the germline V gene. V was cut by 0 bases and J by 4 bases, with 11 bases left in between. The CDR3 covers 15 residues.

This clonotype was picked up many times. The gene calls are TRBV5-4 and TRBJ2-3; D may match TRBD1 or TRBD2 (5 bases each). V dropped 1 base and J dropped 0 bases, with 15 bases sitting between them. This CDR3 has 17 residues. Germline CDR1 is SGHNT and CDR2 is YYREEE (reference sequence). CDR3 sequence: CASSLSIRGPSTDTQYF. The CDR3, as DNA: TGTGCCAGCAGCTTGTCTATACGGGGCCCTAGCACAGATACGCAGTATTTT.

Remarks on this clonotype: This may be a read error, as it is one base from a much larger clone. The chain links TRBV19 to TRBJ1-5; 7 bases map to TRBD1. The CDR3 length is 15 residues. Per the germline V gene, CDR1 is LNHDA and CDR2 is SQIVND (reference sequence). The V segment lost 7 bases and the J segment 11 bases; nucleotides outside the gene matches: 17. CDR3 protein: CASILSGAGGGSQHF. CDR3 nucleotides: TGTGCCAGTATCCTATCCGGGGCAGGGGGGGGGTCCCAGCATTTT.

Many counts were recorded for this clonotype. The chain links TRBV18 to TRBJ2-3; tentative D call: TRBD1 (5 bases). CDR3 length equals 16 residues. Germline V gene lookup returns CDR1 KGHSH and CDR2 LQKENI. V was clipped by 2 bases and J by 5 bases, with 17 bases between them. In nucleotides, the CDR3 is TGTGCCAGCTCACCATATAGTATGGGGCCCAAAGATACGCAGTATTTT. As protein: CASSPYSMGPKDTQYF.

For this clonotype: The limits of the CDR3 on the DNA are not certain, so only TCRdb's listed CDR3 is given. The rearrangement uses TRBV7-2 and TRBJ2-7; the listed D gene, TRBD1, was not tested against the DNA. Per the germline V gene, CDR1 is SGHTA and CDR2 is FQGNSA. The CDR3 spans 23 residues, counting both ends. The CDR3 is CASSFYICSARAPGPKMVDEQYF.

The chain links TRBV20-1 to TRBJ2-6; no clear D. This CDR3 has 13 amino acids. V shed 1 base and J shed 0 bases, with 1 base lying between them. Looked up from germline, CDR1 is DFQATT and CDR2 is SNEGSKA (reference sequence). The CDR3 nucleotides read TGCAGTGCTAGAGTCTCTGGGGCCAACGTCCTGACTTTC. The encoded protein is CSARVSGANVLTF.

Comments on this clonotype: This clone may be a read error of a much larger clone one base away. The chain has TRBV12-3 or TRBV12-4 and TRBJ1-4; no firm D call. The V end was cut by 6 bases, the J end by 2 bases, with 13 bases between. The CDR3 covers 15 residues. The CDR3 is CASRPRLSTNEKLFF. The CDR3 DNA follows: TGTGCCAGCAGACCCCGATTGAGCACTAATGAAAAACTGTTTTTT.

This clonotype was picked up many times. This chain links TRBV12-3 or TRBV12-4 with TRBJ2-7; 7 bases fit TRBD2. The CDR3 runs 16 residues. J gave up 0 bases and V 3 bases, and 8 bases lay outside the gene matches. DNA for the CDR3: TGTGCCAGCAGTTTCGCTGTCGGGAGGAGCTCCTACGAGCAGTACTTC. This codes for CASSFAVGRSSYEQYF.

This clonotype is medium-sized. This chain connects TRBV19 to TRBJ2-3; the match to TRBD2 covers 11 bases. Per germline, CDR1 LNHDA and CDR2 SQIVND (reference sequence). The CDR3 sequence is 16 residues long. Trimming at V came to 5 bases and at J to 4 bases, leaving 8 bases not matched to a gene. The CDR3 DNA reads TGTGCCAGTAGTGATAGCGGGGGGGCGGGTGCAGATACGCAGTATTTT. Translated: CASSDSGGAGADTQYF.

CDR3 loop: CASGLAGQGTNSPLHF. The CDR3 DNA is TGTGCTAGTGGTTTGGCCGGACAGGGAACTAATTCACCCCTCCACTTT. The chain uses TRBV12-5 and TRBJ1-6; 8 bases map to TRBD1. The germline V gene has CDR1 LGHNT and CDR2 FRNRAP. V lost 1 base to trimming and J lost 6 bases; unmatched junction nucleotides: 5. The CDR3 covers 16 residues.

This clonotype was recorded many times. This sequence joins TRBV19 and TRBJ1-5, with D possibly TRBD1 on 6 matching bases. Germline lookup yields CDR1 LNHDA and CDR2 SQIVND (reference sequence). V was trimmed by 3 bases and J by 5 bases, leaving 20 bases between them. The CDR3 sequence is 17 residues long. As DNA, the CDR3 is TGTGCCAGTAGTATTGGGGGGGGCAGGGTCAACGATCAGCCCCAGCATTTT. The encoded protein is CASSIGGGRVNDQPQHF.

In its sample, this clonotype was seen many times. In DNA, the CDR3 is TGTGCCAGCAGCTTAGTGGATCAGCCCCAGCATTTT. It translates to CASSLVDQPQHF. J is TRBJ1-5 and V is TRBV7-9; the D is unclear. The V and J ends lost 1 base and 5 bases respectively, with 3 bases between them. The CDR3 is 12 amino acids. CDR1 is SEHNR and CDR2 is FQNEAQ in the germline V gene (reference sequence).

The V and J genes are TRBV9 and TRBJ2-5; 8 bases map to TRBD2. CDR1 and CDR2 from the germline V gene are SGDLS and YYNGEE. The CDR3 spans 14 residues. The trim removed 3 bases at V and 5 bases at J, leaving 6 bases unmatched. CDR3 coding DNA: TGTGCCAGCAGCGCCCATATAGCGGGGGAGACCCAGTACTTC. Its protein is CASSAHIAGETQYF.

As to this clonotype: A read error is likely, as this CDR3 ends without the conserved phenylalanine or tryptophan. It is unclear where the CDR3 begins or ends on the DNA, so no DNA is shown, and the CDR3 is as TCRdb lists it. This CDR3 reads CSAIPVPIS. This chain links TRBV20-1 with TRBJ2-6; TRBD1 reflects the table's D call only, with no check against the DNA. 9 amino acids form the CDR3, both terminal residues included. Germline V lookup: CDR1 DFQATT, CDR2 SNEGSKA (reference sequence).

The sample holds many counts of this clonotype. As DNA, the CDR3 is TGCAGTGCTAGCCCACAGGGGGGGGCAGATACGCAGTATTTT. Translated: CSASPQGGADTQYF. The chain recombines TRBV20-1 with TRBJ2-3, with a possible D match to TRBD1 (8 bases). Per the germline V gene, CDR1 is DFQATT and CDR2 is SNEGSKA (reference sequence). The V gene lost 3 bases and the J gene lost 4 bases, with 14 bases spanning the gap. This CDR3 has 14 residues.

This clonotype occurred many times. The rearrangement links TRBV6-6 to TRBJ2-3, with D maybe TRBD2 (6 bases). The V gene's germline CDR1 is MNHNY and CDR2 SVGAGI (reference sequence). The CDR3 covers 13 residues. Trimming cost V 8 bases and J 7 bases, with 16 bases left between them. The CDR3 DNA sequence: TGTGCCAGCCGACAAATAGCGGAAAATACGCAGTATTTT. It yields the protein CASRQIAENTQYF.

This clonotype was picked up many times. V usage is TRBV7-9 and J usage is TRBJ1-5; the match to TRBD1 covers 7 bases. Germline V gene lookup returns CDR1 SEHNR and CDR2 FQNEAQ (reference sequence). The CDR3 is made up of 15 amino acids. Germline trimming cut 4 bases from V and 14 bases from J; bases unmatched to any gene: 17. The CDR3 bases are TGTGCCAGCAGCTCCCTGGACGGGACAGAAAACTACGAGCATTTT. Translation: CASSSLDGTENYEHF.

The chain is built from TRBV10-3 and TRBJ2-7; D is unclear. The V end lost 6 bases, the J end lost 2 bases, and 14 bases lay between the germline ends. CDR1 and CDR2 from the germline V gene are ENHRY and SYGVKD. This CDR3 has 14 amino acids. The CDR3 here is CAISPLRETYEQYF. CDR3 sequence (DNA): TGTGCCATCAGCCCCCTACGAGAGACCTACGAGCAGTACTTC.

This clonotype showed up many times. J is TRBJ2-5 and V is TRBV7-9; D perhaps matches TRBD1 (6 bases). The CDR3 covers 14 residues. CDR1 is SEHNR and CDR2 is FQNEAQ in the germline V gene (reference sequence). Deletions cut 5 bases from V and 1 base from J, with 11 bases between. CDR3: CASSIGQIQETQYF. Here the CDR3 DNA reads TGTGCCAGCAGCATAGGACAGATCCAAGAGACCCAGTACTTC.

The table lists this clonotype with many counts. The J gene is TRBJ2-3, the V gene TRBV20-1; D possibly corresponds to TRBD2 (6 bases). With 3 bases removed from V and 5 bases from J, the gap between germline ends came to 15 bases. The CDR3 sequence is 14 residues long. CDR1 and CDR2 (germline): DFQATT, SNEGSKA (reference sequence). CDR3 loop: CSASGGRGGDTQYF. For the CDR3, the DNA is TGCAGTGCTAGCGGAGGGAGAGGAGGAGATACGCAGTATTTT.

This chain joins TRBV6-1 and TRBJ2-1; 9 bases match TRBD2. Germline V lookup: CDR1 MNHNS, CDR2 SASEGT. With 1 base clipped from V and 15 bases from J, the junction kept 10 bases outside the gene matches. The CDR3 totals 14 residues. CDR3 in DNA: TGTGCCAGCAGTGAAGTGAGACTAGCGGATGGCGTGTTCTTC. This codes for CASSEVRLADGVFF.

The V and J genes are TRBV12-3 or TRBV12-4 and TRBJ2-5, with 8 bases matching TRBD1. The V gene end was trimmed by 10 bases and the J gene end by 4 bases; junction bases not matched to a gene: 11. The CDR3 is 14 amino acids. Here the CDR3 DNA reads TGTGCCACAAGACAGGGGTTGATGGGAGAGACCCAGTACTTC. Its translation: CATRQGLMGETQYF.

The sample holds many counts of this clonotype. The CDR3, as DNA: TGTGCCAGCAGCTTGGTAGGGGCCAGGCTGGGCAAAAACATTCAGTACTTC. The encoded protein is CASSLVGARLGKNIQYF. The gene calls are TRBV5-8 and TRBJ2-4; D possibly corresponds to TRBD1 (5 bases). Trimming cost V 0 bases and J 3 bases, with 16 bases left between them. Per germline, CDR1 SGHTS and CDR2 YDEGEE. This CDR3 contains 17 residues.

The J gene is TRBJ2-2, the V gene TRBV29-1; D possibly matches TRBD1 or TRBD2 (5 bases each). Trimming pared 5 bases from V and 5 bases from J, leaving 12 bases between. Germline V gene sequence: CDR1 SQVTM, CDR2 ANQGSEA. The CDR3 is 13 residues long. DNA of the CDR3: TGCAGCGTTAACCAGGGCGGGACCGGGGAGCTGTTTTTT. Translating it yields CSVNQGGTGELFF.